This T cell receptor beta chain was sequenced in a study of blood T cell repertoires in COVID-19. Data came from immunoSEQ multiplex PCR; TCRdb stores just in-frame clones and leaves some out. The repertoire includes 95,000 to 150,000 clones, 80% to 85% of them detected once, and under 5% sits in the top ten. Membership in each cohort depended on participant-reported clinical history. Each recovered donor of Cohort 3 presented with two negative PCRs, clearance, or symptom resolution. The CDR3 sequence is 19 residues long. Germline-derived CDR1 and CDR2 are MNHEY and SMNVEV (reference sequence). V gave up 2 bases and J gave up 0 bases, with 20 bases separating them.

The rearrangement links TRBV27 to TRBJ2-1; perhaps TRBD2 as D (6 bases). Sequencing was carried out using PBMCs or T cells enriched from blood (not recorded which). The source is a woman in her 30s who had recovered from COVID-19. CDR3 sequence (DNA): TGTGCCAGCAGTTTACTCCCAGGTGGTAGCGGAGTCTCCTACAATGAGCAGTTCTTC. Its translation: CASSLLPGGSGVSYNEQFF.